This T cell receptor beta chain emerged from a study of breast tumors, draining lymph nodes, adjacent tissues. This clonotype was picked up many times. Antigen: not known. TCRdb recomputed calls from the multiplex PCR reads with MiXCR, one row per CDR3 protein. This table holds 180,000 or so distinct CDR3 sequences, about 30% found once. Study conclusions and caveats: Findings are consistent with lymph node origin and intratumoral expansion of most tumor T cells.

The lymph nodes were axillary draining lymph nodes from breast cancer patients. Sequences were obtained from axillary lymph node tissue. The receptor's source is a female donor with breast cancer. Some clones in this sample may be carry-over from other donors' samples.

The CDR3 is CASSVALGNEQFF. CDR3 DNA sequence: TGTGCCAGCAGCGTAGCCCTCGGGAATGAGCAGTTCTTC. This chain connects TRBV9 to TRBJ2-1; D not resolved. The germline V gene has CDR1 SGDLS and CDR2 YYNGEE. V lost 0 bases and J 7 bases, leaving 8 bases between the germline ends. There are 13 residues in the CDR3.